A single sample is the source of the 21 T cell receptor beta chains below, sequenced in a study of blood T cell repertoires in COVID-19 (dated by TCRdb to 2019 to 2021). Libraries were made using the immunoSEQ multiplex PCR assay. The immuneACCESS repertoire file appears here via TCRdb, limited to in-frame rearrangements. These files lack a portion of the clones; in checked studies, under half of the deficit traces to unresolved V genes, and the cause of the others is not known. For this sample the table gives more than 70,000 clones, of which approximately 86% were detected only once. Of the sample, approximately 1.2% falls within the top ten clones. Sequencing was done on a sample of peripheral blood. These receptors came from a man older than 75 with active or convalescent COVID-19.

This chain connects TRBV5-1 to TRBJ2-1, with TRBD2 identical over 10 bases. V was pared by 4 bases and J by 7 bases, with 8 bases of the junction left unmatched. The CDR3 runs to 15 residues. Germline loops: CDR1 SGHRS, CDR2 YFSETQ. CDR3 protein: CASSPRLAGGNEQFF. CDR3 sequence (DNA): TGCGCCAGCAGCCCAAGATTAGCGGGAGGTAATGAGCAGTTCTTC.

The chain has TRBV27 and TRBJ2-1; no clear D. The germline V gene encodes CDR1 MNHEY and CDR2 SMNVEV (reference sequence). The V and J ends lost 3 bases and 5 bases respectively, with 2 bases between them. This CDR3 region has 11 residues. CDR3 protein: CASSFNNEQFF. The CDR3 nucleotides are TGTGCCAGCAGTTTTAACAATGAGCAGTTCTTC.

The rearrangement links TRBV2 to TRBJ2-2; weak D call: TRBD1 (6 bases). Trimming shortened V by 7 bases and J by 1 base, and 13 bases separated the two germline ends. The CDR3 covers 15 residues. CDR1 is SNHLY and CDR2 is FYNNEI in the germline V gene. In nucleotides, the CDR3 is TGTGCCAGCAAGACCGGGACAAGGAACACCGGGGAGCTGTTTTTT. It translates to CASKTGTRNTGELFF. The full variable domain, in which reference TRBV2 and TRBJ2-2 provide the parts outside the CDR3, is EPEVTQTPSHQVTQMGQEVILRCVPISNHLYFYWYRQILGQKVEFLVSFYNNEISEKSEIFDDQFSVERPDGSNFTLKIRSTKLEDSAMYFCASKTGTRNTGELFFGEGSRLTVL.

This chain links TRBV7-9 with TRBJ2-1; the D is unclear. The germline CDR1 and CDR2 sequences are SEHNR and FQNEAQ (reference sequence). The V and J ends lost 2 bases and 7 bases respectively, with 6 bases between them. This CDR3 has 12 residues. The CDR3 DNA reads TGTGCCAGCAGCTTAATACTTAATGAGCAGTTCTTC. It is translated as CASSLILNEQFF.

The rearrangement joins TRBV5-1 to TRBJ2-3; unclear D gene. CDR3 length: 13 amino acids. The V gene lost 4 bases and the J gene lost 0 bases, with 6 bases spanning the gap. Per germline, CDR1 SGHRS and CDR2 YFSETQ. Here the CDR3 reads CASSTTSTDTQYF. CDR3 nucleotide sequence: TGCGCCAGCAGCACAACAAGCACAGATACGCAGTATTTT.

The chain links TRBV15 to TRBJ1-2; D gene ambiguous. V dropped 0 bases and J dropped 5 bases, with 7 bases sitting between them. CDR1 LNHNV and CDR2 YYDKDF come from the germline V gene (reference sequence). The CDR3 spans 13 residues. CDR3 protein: CATSRDSNYGYTF. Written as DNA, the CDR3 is TGTGCCACCAGCAGAGATTCCAATTATGGCTACACCTTC.

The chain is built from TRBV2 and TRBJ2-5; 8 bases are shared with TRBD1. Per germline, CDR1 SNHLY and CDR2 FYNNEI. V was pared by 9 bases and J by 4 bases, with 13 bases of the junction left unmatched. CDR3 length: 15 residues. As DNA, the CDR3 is TGTGCCAGTCAGCTCCGGGCCACAGGGGGAGAGACCCAGTACTTC. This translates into CASQLRATGGETQYF.

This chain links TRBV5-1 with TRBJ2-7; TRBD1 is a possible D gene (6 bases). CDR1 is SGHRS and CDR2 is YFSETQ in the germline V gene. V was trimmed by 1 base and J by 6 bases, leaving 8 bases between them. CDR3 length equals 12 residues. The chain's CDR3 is CASSLTGREQYF. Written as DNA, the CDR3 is TGCGCCAGCAGCTTGACAGGGCGCGAGCAGTACTTC.

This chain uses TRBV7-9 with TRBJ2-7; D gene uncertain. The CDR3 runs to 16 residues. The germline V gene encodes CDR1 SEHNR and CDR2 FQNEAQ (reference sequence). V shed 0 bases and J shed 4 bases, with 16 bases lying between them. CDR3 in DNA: TGTGCCAGCAGCTTAGCTACTCGGGTTAGCTCTTACGAGCAGTACTTC. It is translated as CASSLATRVSSYEQYF.

The CDR3: CASSLSGDWGYTF. CDR3 sequence (DNA): TGCGCCAGCAGCTTGTCCGGGGACTGGGGCTACACCTTC. This chain links TRBV5-1 with TRBJ1-2; maybe TRBD1 (5 bases). Trimming shortened V by 1 base and J by 8 bases, and 12 bases separated the two germline ends. The V gene's germline CDR1 is SGHRS and CDR2 YFSETQ. This CDR3 contains 13 residues.

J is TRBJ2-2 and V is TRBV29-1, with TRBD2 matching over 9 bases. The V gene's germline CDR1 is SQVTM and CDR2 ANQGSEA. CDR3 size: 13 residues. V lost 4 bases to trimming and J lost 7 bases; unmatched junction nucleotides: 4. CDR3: CSVAGTSFGELFF. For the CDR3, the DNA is TGCAGCGTTGCCGGGACTAGCTTCGGGGAGCTGTTTTTT.

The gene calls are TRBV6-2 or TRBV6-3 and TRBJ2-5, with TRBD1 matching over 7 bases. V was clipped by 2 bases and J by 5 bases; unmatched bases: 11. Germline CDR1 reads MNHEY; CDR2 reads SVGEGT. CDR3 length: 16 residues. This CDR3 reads CASSYVGTASPETQYF. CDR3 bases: TGTGCCAGCAGTTACGTCGGGACAGCCTCACCTGAGACCCAGTACTTC.

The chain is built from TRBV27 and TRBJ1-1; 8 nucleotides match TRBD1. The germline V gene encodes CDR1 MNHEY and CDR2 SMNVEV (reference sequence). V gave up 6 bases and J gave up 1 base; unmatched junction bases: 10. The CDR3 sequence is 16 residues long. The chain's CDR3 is CASSPRGTGSNTEAFF. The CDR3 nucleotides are TGTGCCAGCAGCCCCCGGGGGACAGGATCGAACACTGAAGCTTTCTTT.

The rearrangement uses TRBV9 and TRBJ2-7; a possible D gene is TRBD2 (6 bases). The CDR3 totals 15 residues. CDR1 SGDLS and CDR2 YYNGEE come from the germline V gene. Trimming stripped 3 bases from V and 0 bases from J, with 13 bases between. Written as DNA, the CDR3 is TGTGCCAGCAGCGCGGCGGGGTCCAGCTCCTACGAGCAGTACTTC. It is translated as CASSAAGSSSYEQYF.

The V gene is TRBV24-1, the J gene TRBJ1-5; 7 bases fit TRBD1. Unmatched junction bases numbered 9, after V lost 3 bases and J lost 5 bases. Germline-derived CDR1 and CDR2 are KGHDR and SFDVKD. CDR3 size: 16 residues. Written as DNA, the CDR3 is TGTGCCACCAGTGATGGACGACAGGGCAAAGATCAGCCCCAGCATTTT. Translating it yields CATSDGRQGKDQPQHF.

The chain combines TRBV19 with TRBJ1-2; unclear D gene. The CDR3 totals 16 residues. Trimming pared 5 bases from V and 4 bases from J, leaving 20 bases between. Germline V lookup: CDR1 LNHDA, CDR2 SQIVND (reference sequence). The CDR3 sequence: CASSPGKRVEIYGYTF. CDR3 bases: TGTGCCAGTAGTCCCGGGAAAAGGGTGGAAATCTATGGCTACACCTTC.

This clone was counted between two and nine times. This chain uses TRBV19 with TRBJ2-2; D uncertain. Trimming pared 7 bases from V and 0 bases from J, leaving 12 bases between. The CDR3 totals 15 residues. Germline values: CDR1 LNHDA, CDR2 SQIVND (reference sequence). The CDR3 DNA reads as TGTGCCAGTATTTCGTCCGGAGCGAACACCGGGGAGCTGTTTTTT. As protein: CASISSGANTGELFF.

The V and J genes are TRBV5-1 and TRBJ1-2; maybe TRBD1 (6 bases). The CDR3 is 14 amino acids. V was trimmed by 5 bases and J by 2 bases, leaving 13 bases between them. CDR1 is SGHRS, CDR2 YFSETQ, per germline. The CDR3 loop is CASRRDTLNYGYTF. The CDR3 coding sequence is TGCGCCAGCAGAAGGGACACCTTAAACTATGGCTACACCTTC.

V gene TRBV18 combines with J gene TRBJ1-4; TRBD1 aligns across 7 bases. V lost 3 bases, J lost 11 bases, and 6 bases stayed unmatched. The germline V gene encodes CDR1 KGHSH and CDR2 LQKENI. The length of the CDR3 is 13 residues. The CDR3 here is CASSPNRGFKLFF. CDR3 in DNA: TGTGCCAGCTCACCTAACAGGGGATTTAAACTGTTTTTT.

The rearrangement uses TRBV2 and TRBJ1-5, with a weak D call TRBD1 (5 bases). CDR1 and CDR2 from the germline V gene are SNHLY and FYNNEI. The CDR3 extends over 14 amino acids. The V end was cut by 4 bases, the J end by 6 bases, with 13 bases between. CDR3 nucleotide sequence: TGTGCCAGCAGTGTGGGAAGGGGAGGTCAGCCCCAGCATTTT. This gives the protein CASSVGRGGQPQHF.

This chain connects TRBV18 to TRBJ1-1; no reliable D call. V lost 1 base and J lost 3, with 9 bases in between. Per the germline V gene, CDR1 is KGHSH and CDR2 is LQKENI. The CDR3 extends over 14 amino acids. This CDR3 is CASSPREGDTEAFF. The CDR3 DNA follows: TGTGCCAGCTCACCACGAGAGGGAGACACTGAAGCTTTCTTT.